This T cell receptor beta chain was captured by sequencing in a study of CD8 T cells in ankylosing spondylitis. One entry per CDR3 protein, called by TCRdb with MiXCR from the 5' RACE reads. This table holds about 840,000 distinct CDR3 sequences, over 9.5% found once. Study-level results: In ankylosing spondylitis blood, a motif of roughly eight highly homologous TCR beta variants appeared characteristic. Disease-associated clones were reportedly significantly overrepresented in matched ankylosing spondylitis synovial fluid.

Concerning this clonotype itself: The antigen is not known.

The V gene's germline CDR1 is SGHTA and CDR2 FQGTGA. The CDR3 loop spans 15 amino acids. J lost 7 bases, V lost 1 base, and 4 bases had no gene match. V gene TRBV7-3 combines with J gene TRBJ1-6; TRBD1 agrees at 7 bases. The clonotype was recovered from a male donor with ankylosing spondylitis. Sequencing was carried out using blood, either unsorted or a sorted T cell fraction (not recorded which). DNA for the CDR3: TGTGCCAGCAGCTTAATGGACAGGAGAAATTCACCCCTCCACTTT. It encodes CASSLMDRRNSPLHF.